Described below is a single T cell receptor beta chain sequence and its context. The antigen is not known. This sample stems from a study of siplizumab effects on memory and regulatory T cells. Study-level findings and limits: On average, under 70% of mappable alloreactive CD4+ clones were Treg-derived under siplizumab, against 26.9% in controls.

Deletions cut 3 bases from V and 4 bases from J, with 15 bases between. This CDR3 comprises 15 residues. The germline gives CDR1 MNHNS, CDR2 SASEGT. TCRdb's table, derived via immunoSEQ multiplex PCR, lists solely in-frame clones and lacks some. The table has over 90,000 clones, approximately 90% seen once. The gene calls are TRBV6-1 and TRBJ1-1; maybe TRBD1 (6 bases). Sequencing was carried out using CD4+ T cells sorted from blood. This TCR was recovered from a human donor in good health. This CDR3 is CASSDGQFAGTEAFF. CDR3 coding DNA: TGTGCCAGCAGTGACGGACAGTTTGCGGGCACTGAAGCTTTCTTT.